This TCR beta chain was observed in a study of cytomegalovirus exposure and HLA in healthy donors. Across the study: Prior work identified around 110 million unique TCR beta sequences in about 179 million T cells. Notes on the study in general: The study had only CMV serostatus as immune exposure information. Later analysis indicated greater clonal expansion among HLA-associated TCR beta chains than among equally common other chains.

About this clone: The target antigen is unknown.

Use of 60 Vbeta and 13 Jbeta primers characterized the PCR. Sequencing used immunoSEQ multiplex PCR; TCRdb keeps in-frame clones, though not all of them. The repertoire holds fewer than 90,000 clones, with about 70% as singletons. The clonotype originates from a woman in her fifties or sixties in good health and CMV-seropositive. The sample consisted of PBMCs.

The CDR3 nucleotides are TGTGCCAGCAGTGCGGGACAGGCCCTCACGGGAGCTTTCTTT. Translation gives CASSAGQALTGAFF. The V call is TRBV9, the J call TRBJ1-1, with 8 bases lining up with TRBD1. CDR1 and CDR2 from the germline V gene are SGDLS and YYNGEE. V lost 5 bases to trimming and J lost 10 bases; unmatched junction nucleotides: 13. There are 14 residues in the CDR3. The whole variable domain, remainder taken from reference TRBV9 and TRBJ1-1, is DSGVTQTPKHLITATGQRVTLRCSPRSGDLSVYWYQQSLDQGLQFLIQYYNGEERAKGNILERFSAQQFPDLHSELNLSSLELGDSALYFCASSAGQALTGAFFGQGTRLTVV.